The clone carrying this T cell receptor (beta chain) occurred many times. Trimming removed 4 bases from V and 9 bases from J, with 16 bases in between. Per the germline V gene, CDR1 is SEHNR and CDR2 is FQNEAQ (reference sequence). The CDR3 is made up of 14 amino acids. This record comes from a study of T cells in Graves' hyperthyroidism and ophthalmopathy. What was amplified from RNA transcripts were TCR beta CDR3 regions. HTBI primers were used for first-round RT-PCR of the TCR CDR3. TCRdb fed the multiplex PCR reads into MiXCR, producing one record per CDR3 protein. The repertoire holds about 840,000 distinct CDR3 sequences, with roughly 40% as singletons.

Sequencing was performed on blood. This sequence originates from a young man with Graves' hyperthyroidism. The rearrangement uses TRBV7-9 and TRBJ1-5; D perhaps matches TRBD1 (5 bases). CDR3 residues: CASSSTDILSPQHF. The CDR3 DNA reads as TGTGCCAGCAGCTCAACGGACATCCTTTCGCCCCAGCATTTT.